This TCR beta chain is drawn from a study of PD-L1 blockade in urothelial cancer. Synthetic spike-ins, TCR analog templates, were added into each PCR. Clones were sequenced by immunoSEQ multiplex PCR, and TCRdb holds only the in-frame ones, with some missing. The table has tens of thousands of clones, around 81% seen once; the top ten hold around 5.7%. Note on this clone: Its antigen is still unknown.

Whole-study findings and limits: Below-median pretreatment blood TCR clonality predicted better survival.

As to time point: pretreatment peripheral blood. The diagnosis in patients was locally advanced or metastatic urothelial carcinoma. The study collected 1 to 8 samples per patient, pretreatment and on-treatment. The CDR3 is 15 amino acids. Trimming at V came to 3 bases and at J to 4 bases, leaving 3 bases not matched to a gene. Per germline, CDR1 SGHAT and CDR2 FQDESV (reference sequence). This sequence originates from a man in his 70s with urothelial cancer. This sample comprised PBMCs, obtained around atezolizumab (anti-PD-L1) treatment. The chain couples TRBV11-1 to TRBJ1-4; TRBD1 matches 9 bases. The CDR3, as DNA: TGTGCCAGCAGCTTGATGACAGGGGGTAATGAAAAACTGTTTTTT. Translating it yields CASSLMTGGNEKLFF.